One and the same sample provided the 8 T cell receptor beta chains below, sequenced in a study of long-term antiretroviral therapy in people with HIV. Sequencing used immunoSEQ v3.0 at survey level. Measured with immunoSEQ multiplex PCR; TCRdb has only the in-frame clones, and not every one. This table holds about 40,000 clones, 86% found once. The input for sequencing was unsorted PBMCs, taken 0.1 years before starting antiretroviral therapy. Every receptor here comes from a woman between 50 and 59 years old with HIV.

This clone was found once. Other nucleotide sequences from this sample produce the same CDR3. The CDR3 reads CAWSVFGGGQYF. CDR3 bases: TGTGCCTGGAGTGTTTTCGGGGGCGGACAGTACTTC. The chain couples TRBV30 to TRBJ2-7, with D perhaps being TRBD1 or TRBD2 (6 bases each). Trimming took 0 bases from V and 10 from J, leaving 13 bases between them. This CDR3 has 12 amino acids. Germline values: CDR1 GTSNPN, CDR2 SVGIG (reference sequence).

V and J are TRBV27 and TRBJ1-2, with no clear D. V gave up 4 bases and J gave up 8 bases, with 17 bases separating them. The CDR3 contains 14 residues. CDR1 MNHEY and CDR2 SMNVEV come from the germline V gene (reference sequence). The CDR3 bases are TGTGCCAGCAGTTCCCGTGGACGGATGAAGGGCTACACCTTC. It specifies CASSSRGRMKGYTF.

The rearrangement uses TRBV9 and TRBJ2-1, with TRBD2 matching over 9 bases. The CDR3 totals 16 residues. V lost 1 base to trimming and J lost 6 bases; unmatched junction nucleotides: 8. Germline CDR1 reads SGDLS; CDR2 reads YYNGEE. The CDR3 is CASSVKAGGPLNEQFF. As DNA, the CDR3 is TGTGCCAGCAGCGTAAAGGCGGGGGGGCCACTCAATGAGCAGTTCTTC.

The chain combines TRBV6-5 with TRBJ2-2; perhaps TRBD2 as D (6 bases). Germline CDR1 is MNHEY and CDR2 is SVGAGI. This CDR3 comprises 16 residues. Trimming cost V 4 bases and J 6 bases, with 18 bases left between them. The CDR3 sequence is CASSFSGTPTAGELFF. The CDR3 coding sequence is TGTGCCAGCAGTTTCTCCGGGACTCCTACCGCCGGGGAGCTGTTTTTT.

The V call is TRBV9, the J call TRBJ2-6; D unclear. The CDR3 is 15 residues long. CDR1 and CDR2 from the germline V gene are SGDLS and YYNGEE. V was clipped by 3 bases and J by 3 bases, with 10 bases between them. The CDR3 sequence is CASSALNRGANVLTF. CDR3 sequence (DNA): TGTGCCAGCAGCGCCTTAAACCGTGGGGCCAACGTCCTGACTTTC.

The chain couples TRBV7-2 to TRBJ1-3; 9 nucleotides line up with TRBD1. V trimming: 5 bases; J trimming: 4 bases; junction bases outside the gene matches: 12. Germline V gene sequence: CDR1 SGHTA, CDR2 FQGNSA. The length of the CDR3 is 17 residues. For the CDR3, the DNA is TGTGCCAGCAGCACCACACTAGGACAGGGGATCGGAAACACCATATATTTT. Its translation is CASSTTLGQGIGNTIYF.

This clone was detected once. The CDR3 DNA reads as TGTGCCACGACGACAGGGGGTGTCACTGAAGCTTTCTTT. Translated: CATTTGGVTEAFF. The gene calls are TRBV19 and TRBJ1-1, with TRBD1 matching over 9 bases. The germline gives CDR1 LNHDA, CDR2 SQIVND (reference sequence). Losses at the gene ends were 10 bases for V and 4 bases for J; bases not matched to a gene: 7. This CDR3 spans 13 amino acids.

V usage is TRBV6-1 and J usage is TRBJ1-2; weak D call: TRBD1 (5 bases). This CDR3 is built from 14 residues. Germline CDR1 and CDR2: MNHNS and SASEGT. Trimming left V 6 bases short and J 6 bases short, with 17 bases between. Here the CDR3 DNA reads TGTGCCAGCAGGGGATCCGGGGCCTTAAATGGCTACACCTTC. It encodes CASRGSGALNGYTF.